Listed below are T cell receptor beta chains from one sample, sequenced in a study of T-cell reconstitution after alpha-beta-depleted transplantation in children. TCRdb re-derived calls from the PCR reads in MiXCR, one entry per CDR3 protein. The sample yields around 90,000 distinct CDR3 sequences, around 15% seen once. The sample was PBMCs, mostly from graft donor cells, taken 180 days after TCRalphabeta/CD19-depleted stem cell transplant. Receptor source: a male patient between 2 and 10 years old who had a stem cell transplant for acute lymphoblastic leukemia, so the T cells may come from the graft donor. Both conserved end residues are part of each CDR3. D genes are given only for firm matches. Size is omitted from some rows. Given values are once, few, many or a class for expanded clones.

CDR3aa | CDR3nt | abundance | j_gene | len | v_gene | d_gene
CSAVVGTSYEQYF | TGCAGTGCTGTCGTTGGGACTAGCTACGAGCAGTACTTC | NA | TRBJ2-7 | 13 | TRBV20-1 | TRBD2
CASSFLRDHSRNEQFF | TGTGCCAGCAGTTTTCTCAGGGATCACAGCCGGAATGAGCAGTTCTTC | NA | TRBJ2-1 | 16 | TRBV12-3/TRBV12-4 | NA
CASSAAVGYEQYF | TGTGCCAGCAGTGCAGCGGTGGGCTACGAGCAGTACTTC | NA | TRBJ2-7 | 13 | TRBV7-6 | NA
CATSRPGQIKNIQYF | TGTGCCACCAGCAGGCCGGGACAGATCAAAAACATTCAGTACTTC | few | TRBJ2-4 | 15 | TRBV15 | TRBD1
CSARSANYGYTF | TGCAGTGCCCGAAGTGCTAACTATGGCTACACCTTC | NA | TRBJ1-2 | 12 | TRBV20-1 | NA
CASSSGQNTGELFF | TGTGCCAGCAGTTCGGGACAGAACACCGGGGAGCTGTTTTTT | once | TRBJ2-2 | 14 | TRBV28 | NA
CSARAPGDYTGELFF | TGCAGTGCTAGAGCTCCCGGGGATTACACCGGGGAGCTGTTTTTT | NA | TRBJ2-2 | 15 | TRBV20-1 | NA
CASSSLGTSRDEQYF | TGTGCCAGCAGCAGCCTCGGGACGTCCAGAGACGAGCAGTACTTC | NA | TRBJ2-7 | 15 | TRBV5-4 | NA
CASRPGTGPDEQYF | TGTGCCAGCAGGCCCGGGACAGGACCCGACGAGCAGTACTTC | few | TRBJ2-7 | 14 | TRBV6-2/TRBV6-3 | TRBD1
CASSSNVGDTQYF | TGTGCCAGCAGCTCTAATGTTGGAGATACGCAGTATTTT | NA | TRBJ2-3 | 13 | TRBV11-3 | NA
CASSLERLRGRTGELFF | TGTGCCAGCAGCTTAGAGCGTCTCAGGGGCCGCACCGGGGAGCTGTTTTTT | few | TRBJ2-2 | 17 | TRBV7-9 | NA
CARGNTGLGTWRGLYNEQFF | TGTGCCAGGGGGAACACGGGCCTCGGGACTTGGCGGGGCCTCTACAATGAGCAGTTCTTC | NA | TRBJ2-1 | 20 | TRBV2 | NA
CSATGVQGKTYNEQFF | TGCAGTGCTACCGGTGTCCAGGGGAAAACTTACAATGAGCAGTTCTTC | few | TRBJ2-1 | 16 | TRBV20-1 | NA
CASSLVHQDGAHRSGANVLTF | TGTGCCAGCAGCTTAGTTCATCAGGATGGGGCTCATCGCTCTGGGGCCAACGTCCTGACTTTC | NA | TRBJ2-6 | 21 | TRBV7-6 | NA
CASSLAGTAPFNSPLHF | TGTGCCAGCAGCTTAGCGGGGACAGCCCCCTTCAATTCACCCCTCCACTTT | NA | TRBJ1-6 | 17 | TRBV7-2 | TRBD1
CSARDAGDQPQHF | TGCAGTGCTAGAGATGCTGGGGATCAGCCCCAGCATTTT | many | TRBJ1-5 | 13 | TRBV20-1 | NA
CSARGQGTETQYF | TGCAGTGCTCGGGGACAGGGTACGGAGACCCAGTACTTC | NA | TRBJ2-5 | 13 | TRBV20-1 | TRBD1
CAWSEGTVITEAFF | TGTGCCTGGAGTGAGGGGACAGTAATCACTGAAGCTTTCTTT | NA | TRBJ1-1 | 14 | TRBV30 | TRBD1
CSAPAPDRTDTGELFF | TGCAGCGCCCCAGCCCCGGACAGGACAGACACCGGGGAGCTGTTTTTT | NA | TRBJ2-2 | 16 | TRBV29-1 | TRBD1
CASSSGLVLIETQYF | TGCGCCAGCAGCTCTGGGCTAGTTTTGATTGAGACCCAGTACTTC | NA | TRBJ2-5 | 15 | TRBV5-1 | NA
CASTGQGVSEAFF | TGTGCCAGCACCGGACAGGGTGTTTCTGAAGCTTTCTTT | few | TRBJ1-1 | 13 | TRBV2 | TRBD1
CASSLAGDSSYEQYF | TGTGCCAGCAGCTTAGCAGGGGACTCCTCCTACGAGCAGTACTTC | many | TRBJ2-7 | 15 | TRBV7-2 | NA
CASSSSPSGFANTGELFF | TGTGCCAGCAGTTCAAGTCCTAGCGGCTTCGCGAACACCGGGGAGCTGTTTTTT | NA | TRBJ2-2 | 18 | TRBV27 | TRBD2
CASSFGSRQFF | TGTGCCAGCAGTTTCGGGAGTCGGCAGTTCTTC | NA | TRBJ2-1 | 11 | TRBV6-5 | NA
CASSPEGHWNEQFF | TGTGCCAGCAGCCCAGAGGGCCACTGGAATGAGCAGTTCTTC | NA | TRBJ2-1 | 14 | TRBV3-1 | NA
CATSRPGTHYNEQFF | TGTGCCACCAGCAGACCCGGGACACACTACAATGAGCAGTTCTTC | NA | TRBJ2-1 | 15 | TRBV15 | NA
CASSESKHGRAIKETQYF | TGTGCCAGCAGCGAGTCGAAACACGGGAGGGCCATTAAAGAGACCCAGTACTTC | NA | TRBJ2-5 | 18 | TRBV9 | TRBD2
CASSPTRNEQFF | TGTGCCAGCAGCCCTACCCGCAATGAGCAGTTCTTC | NA | TRBJ2-1 | 12 | TRBV7-9 | NA
CASSSRGFNTGELFF | TGTGCCAGCAGCTCGAGGGGGTTCAACACCGGGGAGCTGTTTTTT | NA | TRBJ2-2 | 15 | TRBV7-9 | NA
CASSLIAASTDTQYF | TGCGCCAGCAGCCTGATAGCGGCGAGCACAGATACGCAGTATTTT | few | TRBJ2-3 | 15 | TRBV5-1 | NA
CASSLQPSYEQYF | TGTGCCAGCAGCTTACAACCCTCCTACGAGCAGTACTTC | few | TRBJ2-7 | 13 | TRBV7-2 | NA